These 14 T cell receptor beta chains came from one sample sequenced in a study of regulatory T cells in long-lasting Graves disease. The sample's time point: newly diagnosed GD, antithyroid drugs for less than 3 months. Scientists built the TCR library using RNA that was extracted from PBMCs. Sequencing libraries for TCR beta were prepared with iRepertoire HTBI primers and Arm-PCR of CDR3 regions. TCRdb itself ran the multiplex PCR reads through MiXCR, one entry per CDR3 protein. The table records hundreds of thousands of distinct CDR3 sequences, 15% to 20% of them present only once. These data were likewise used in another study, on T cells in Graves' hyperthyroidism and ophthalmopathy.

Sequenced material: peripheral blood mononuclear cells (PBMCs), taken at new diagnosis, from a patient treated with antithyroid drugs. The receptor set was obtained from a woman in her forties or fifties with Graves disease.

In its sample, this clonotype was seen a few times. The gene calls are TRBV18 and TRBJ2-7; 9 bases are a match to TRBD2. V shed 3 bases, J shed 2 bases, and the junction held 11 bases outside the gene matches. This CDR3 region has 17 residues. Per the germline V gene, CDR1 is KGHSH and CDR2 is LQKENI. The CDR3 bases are TGTGCCAGCTCACCGTCCGCTAGCGGGGACCCCCCCTACGAGCAGTACTTC. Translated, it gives CASSPSASGDPPYEQYF.

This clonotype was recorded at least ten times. In DNA form, the CDR3 reads TGTGCCTGGACTCCGGGACACTTAAATCAGCCCCAGCATTTT. Translating gives CAWTPGHLNQPQHF. V and J are TRBV30 and TRBJ1-5; perhaps TRBD1 as D (6 bases). Germline CDR1 GTSNPN, CDR2 SVGIG (reference sequence). V gave up 4 bases and J gave up 4 bases, with 14 bases separating them. The CDR3 loop spans 14 amino acids.

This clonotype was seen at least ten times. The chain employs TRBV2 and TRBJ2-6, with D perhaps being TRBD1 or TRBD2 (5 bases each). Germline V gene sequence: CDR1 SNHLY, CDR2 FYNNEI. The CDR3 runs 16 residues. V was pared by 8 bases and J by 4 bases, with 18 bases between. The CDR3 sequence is CASLTGPPEGANVLTF. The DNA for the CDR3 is TGTGCCAGCCTCACGGGACCCCCGGAGGGGGCCAACGTCCTGACTTTC.

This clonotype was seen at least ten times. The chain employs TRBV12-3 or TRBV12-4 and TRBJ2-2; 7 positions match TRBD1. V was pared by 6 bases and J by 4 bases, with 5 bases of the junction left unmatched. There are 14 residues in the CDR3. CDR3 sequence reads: CASRPTGVTGELFF. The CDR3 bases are TGTGCCAGCAGACCTACAGGGGTCACCGGGGAGCTGTTTTTT.

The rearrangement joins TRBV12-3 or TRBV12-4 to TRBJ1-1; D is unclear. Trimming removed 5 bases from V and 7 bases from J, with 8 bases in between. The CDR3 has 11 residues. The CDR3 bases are TGTGCCAGCAGTAGTCCCGGTGAAGCTTTCTTT. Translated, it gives CASSSPGEAFF.

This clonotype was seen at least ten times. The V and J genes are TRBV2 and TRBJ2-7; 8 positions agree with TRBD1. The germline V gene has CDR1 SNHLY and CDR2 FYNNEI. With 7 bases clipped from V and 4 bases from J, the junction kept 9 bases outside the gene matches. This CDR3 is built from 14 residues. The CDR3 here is CASTLSRTGYEQYF. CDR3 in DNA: TGTGCCAGCACCCTTAGTCGGACAGGGTACGAGCAGTACTTC.

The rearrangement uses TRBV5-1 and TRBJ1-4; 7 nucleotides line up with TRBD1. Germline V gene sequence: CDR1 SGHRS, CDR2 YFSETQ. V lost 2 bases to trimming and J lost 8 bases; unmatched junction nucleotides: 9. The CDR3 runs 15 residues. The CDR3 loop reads CASSFEGARGEKLFF. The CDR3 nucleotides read TGCGCCAGCAGCTTTGAGGGGGCCAGGGGAGAAAAACTGTTTTTT.

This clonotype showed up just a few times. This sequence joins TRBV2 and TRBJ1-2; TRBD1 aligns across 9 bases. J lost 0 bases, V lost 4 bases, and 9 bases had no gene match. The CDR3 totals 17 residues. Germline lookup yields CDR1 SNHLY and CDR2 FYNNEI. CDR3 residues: CASSAPGQGFANYGYTF. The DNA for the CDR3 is TGTGCCAGCAGTGCACCGGGACAGGGTTTCGCTAACTATGGCTACACCTTC.

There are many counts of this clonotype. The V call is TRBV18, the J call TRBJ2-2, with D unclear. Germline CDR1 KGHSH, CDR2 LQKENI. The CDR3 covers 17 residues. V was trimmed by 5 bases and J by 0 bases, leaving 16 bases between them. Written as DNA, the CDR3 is TGTGCCAGCTCATCATGGACGGGCAACGCGAACACCGGGGAGCTGTTTTTT. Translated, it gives CASSSWTGNANTGELFF.

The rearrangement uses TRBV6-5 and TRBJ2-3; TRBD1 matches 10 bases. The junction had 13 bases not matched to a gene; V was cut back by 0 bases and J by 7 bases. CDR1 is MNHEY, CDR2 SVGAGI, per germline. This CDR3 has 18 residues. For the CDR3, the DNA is TGTGCCAGCAGTTACTCGATGTATCCGGACAGGGGGTTAAATACGCAGTATTTT. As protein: CASSYSMYPDRGLNTQYF.

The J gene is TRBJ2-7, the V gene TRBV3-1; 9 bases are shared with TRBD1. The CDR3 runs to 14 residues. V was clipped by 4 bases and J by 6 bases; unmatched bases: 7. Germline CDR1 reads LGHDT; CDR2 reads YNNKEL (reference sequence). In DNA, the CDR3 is TGTGCCAGCAGCCTTCGACAGGGGGTGGTCGAGCAGTACTTC. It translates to CASSLRQGVVEQYF.

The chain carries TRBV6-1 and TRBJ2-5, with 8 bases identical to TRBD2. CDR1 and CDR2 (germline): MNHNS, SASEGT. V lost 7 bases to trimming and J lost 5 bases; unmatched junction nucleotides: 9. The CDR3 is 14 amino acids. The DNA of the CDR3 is TGTGCCAGCACCGAGCGGGGGCAGACGGAGACCCAGTACTTC. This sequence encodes CASTERGQTETQYF.

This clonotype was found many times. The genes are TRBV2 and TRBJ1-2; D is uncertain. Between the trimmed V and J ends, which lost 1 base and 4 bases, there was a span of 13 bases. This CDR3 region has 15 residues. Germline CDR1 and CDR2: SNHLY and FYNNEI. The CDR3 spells CASSEEAGVGYGYTF. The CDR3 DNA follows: TGTGCCAGCAGTGAAGAGGCCGGGGTTGGCTATGGCTACACCTTC.

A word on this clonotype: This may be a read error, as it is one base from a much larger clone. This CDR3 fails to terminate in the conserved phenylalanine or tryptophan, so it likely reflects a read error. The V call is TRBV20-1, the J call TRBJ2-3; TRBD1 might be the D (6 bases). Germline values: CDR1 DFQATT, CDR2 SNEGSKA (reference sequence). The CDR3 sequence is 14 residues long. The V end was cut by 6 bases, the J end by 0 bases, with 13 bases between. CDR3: CSAHPDRSTDTQYS. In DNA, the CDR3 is TGCAGTGCGCACCCCGACAGGAGCACAGATACGCAGTATTCT.